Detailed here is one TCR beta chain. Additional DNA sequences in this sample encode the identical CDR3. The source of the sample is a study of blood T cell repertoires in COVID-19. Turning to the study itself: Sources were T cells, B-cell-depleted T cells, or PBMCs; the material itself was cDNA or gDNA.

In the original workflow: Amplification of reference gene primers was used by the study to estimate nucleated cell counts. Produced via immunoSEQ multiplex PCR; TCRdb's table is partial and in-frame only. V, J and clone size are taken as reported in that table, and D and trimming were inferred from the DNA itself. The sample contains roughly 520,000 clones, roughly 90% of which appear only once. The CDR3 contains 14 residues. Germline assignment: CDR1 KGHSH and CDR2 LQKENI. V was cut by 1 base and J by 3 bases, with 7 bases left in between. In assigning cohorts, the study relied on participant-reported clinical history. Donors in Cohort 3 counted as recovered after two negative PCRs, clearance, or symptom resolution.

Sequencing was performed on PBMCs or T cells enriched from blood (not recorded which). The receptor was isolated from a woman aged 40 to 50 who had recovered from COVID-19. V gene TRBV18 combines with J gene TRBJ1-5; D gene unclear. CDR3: CASSPLQNNQPQHF. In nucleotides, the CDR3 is TGTGCCAGCTCACCACTACAGAACAATCAGCCCCAGCATTTT.